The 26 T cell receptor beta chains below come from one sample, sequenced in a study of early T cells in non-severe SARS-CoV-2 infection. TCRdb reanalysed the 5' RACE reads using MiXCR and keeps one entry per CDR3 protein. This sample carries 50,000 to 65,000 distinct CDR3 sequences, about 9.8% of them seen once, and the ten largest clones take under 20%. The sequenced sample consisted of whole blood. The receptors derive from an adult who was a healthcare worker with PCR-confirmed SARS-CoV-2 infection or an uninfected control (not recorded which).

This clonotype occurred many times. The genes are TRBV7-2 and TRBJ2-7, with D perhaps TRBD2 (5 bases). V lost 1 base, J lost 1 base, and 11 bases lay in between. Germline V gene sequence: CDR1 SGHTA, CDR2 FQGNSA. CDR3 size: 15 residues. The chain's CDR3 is CASSLVLAHSYEQYF. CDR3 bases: TGTGCCAGCAGCTTAGTTTTAGCGCATTCCTACGAGCAGTACTTC.

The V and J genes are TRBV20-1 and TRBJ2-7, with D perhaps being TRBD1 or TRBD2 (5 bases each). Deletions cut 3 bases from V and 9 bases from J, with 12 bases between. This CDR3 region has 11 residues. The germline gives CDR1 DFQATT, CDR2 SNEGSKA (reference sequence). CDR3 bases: TGCAGTGCTAGTTCACGGGACGGGCAGTACTTC. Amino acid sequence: CSASSRDGQYF.

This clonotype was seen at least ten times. The CDR3, as DNA: TGCAGTGCTAGAGACCCTTCTATGGGGAATAATTCACCCCTCCACTTT. Translation gives CSARDPSMGNNSPLHF. V usage is TRBV20-1 and J usage is TRBJ1-6; D is unclear. The CDR3 has 16 amino acids. Trimming stripped 0 bases from V and 5 bases from J, with 14 bases between. Germline V gives CDR1 DFQATT, CDR2 SNEGSKA (reference sequence).

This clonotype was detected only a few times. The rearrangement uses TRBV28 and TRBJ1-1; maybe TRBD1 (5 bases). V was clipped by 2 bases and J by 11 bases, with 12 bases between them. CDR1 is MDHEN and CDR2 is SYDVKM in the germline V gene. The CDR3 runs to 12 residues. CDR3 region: CASSLIARGAFF. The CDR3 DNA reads TGTGCCAGCAGTTTAATTGCCCGGGGGGCTTTCTTT.

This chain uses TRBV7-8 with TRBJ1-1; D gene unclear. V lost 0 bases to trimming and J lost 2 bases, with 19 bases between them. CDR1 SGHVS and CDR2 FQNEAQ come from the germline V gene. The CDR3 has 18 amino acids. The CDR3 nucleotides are TGTGCCAGCAGCTTAGCGCTCCAGTTTTCTGTCTTCAACACTGAAGCTTTCTTT. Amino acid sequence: CASSLALQFSVFNTEAFF.

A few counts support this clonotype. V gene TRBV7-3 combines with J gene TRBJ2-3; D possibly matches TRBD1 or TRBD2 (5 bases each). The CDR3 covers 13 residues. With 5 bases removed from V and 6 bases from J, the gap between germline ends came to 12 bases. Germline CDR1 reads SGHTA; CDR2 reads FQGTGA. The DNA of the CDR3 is TGTGCCAGCAGCCTCACGGGACGGGATACGCAGTATTTT. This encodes CASSLTGRDTQYF.

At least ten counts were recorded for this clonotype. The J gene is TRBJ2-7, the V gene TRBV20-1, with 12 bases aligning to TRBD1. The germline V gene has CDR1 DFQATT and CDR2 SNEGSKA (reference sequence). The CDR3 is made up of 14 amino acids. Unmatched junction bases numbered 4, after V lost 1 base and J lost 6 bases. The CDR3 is CSARGDRGPGEQYF. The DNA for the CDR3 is TGCAGTGCTAGAGGGGACAGGGGGCCGGGCGAGCAGTACTTC.

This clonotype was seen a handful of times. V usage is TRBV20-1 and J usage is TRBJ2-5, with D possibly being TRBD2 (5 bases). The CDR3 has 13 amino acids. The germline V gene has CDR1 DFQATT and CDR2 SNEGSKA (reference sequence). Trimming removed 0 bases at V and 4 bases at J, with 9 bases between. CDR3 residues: CSARDGNLETQYF. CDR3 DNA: TGCAGTGCTAGAGACGGGAACCTAGAGACCCAGTACTTC.

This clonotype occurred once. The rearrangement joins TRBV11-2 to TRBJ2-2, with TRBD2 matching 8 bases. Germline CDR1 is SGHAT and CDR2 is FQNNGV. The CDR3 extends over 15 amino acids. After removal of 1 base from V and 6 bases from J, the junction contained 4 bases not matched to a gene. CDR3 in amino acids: CASSLAGGPSGELFF. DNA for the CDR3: TGTGCCAGCAGCTTAGCGGGAGGGCCTTCCGGGGAGCTGTTTTTT.

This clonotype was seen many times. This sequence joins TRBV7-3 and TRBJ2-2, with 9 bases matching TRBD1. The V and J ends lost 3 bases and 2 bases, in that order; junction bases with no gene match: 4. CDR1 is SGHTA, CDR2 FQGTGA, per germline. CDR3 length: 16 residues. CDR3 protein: CASSFTGGPNTGELFF. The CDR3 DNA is TGTGCCAGCAGCTTCACAGGGGGCCCTAACACCGGGGAGCTGTTTTTT.

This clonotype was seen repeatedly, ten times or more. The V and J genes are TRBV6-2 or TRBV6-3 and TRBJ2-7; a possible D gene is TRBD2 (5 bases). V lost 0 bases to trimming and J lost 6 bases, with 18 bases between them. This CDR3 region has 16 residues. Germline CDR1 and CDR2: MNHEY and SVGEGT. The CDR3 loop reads CASSYSVAGRVSEQYF. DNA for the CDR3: TGTGCCAGCAGTTACTCAGTGGCGGGTCGAGTCAGCGAGCAGTACTTC.

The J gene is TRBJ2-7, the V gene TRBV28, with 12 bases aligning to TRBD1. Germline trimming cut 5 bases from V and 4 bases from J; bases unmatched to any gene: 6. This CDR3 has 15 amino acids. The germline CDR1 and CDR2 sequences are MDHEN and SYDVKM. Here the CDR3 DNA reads TGTGCCAGCAGTACCGGGACAGGGGGCGTTTACGAGCAGTACTTC. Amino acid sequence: CASSTGTGGVYEQYF.

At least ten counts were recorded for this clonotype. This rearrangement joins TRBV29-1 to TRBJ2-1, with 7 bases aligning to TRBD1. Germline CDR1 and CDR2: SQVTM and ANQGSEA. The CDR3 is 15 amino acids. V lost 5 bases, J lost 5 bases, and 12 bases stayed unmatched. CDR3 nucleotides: TGCAGCGTTCTGTTCATGGCAGGGGGAGACAATGAGCAGTTCTTC. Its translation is CSVLFMAGGDNEQFF.

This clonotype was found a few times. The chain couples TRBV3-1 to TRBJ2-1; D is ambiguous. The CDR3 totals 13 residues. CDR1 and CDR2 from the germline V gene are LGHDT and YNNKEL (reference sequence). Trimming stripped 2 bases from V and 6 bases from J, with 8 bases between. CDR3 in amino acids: CASSQWAANEQFF. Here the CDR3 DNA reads TGTGCCAGCAGCCAATGGGCAGCCAATGAGCAGTTCTTC.

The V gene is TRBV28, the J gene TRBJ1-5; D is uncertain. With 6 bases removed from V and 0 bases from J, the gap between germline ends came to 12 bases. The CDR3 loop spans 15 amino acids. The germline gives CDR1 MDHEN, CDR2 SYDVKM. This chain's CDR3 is CASSPTSRSNQPQHF. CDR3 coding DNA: TGTGCCAGCAGCCCCACTAGTCGTAGCAATCAGCCCCAGCATTTT.

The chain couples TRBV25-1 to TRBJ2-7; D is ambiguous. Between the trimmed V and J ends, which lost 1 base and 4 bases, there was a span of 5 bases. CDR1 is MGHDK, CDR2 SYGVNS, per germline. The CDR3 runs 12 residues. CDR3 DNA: TGTGCCAGCAGTGAATTTGATTACGAGCAGTACTTC. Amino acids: CASSEFDYEQYF.

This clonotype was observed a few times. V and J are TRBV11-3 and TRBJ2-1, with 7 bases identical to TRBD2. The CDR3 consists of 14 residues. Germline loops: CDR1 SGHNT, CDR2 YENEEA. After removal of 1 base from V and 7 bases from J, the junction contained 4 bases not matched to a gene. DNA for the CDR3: TGTGCCAGCAGCTTAGGCGGGAGCGTGAATGAGCAGTTCTTC. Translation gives CASSLGGSVNEQFF. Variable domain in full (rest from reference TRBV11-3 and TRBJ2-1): EAGVVQSPRYKIIEKKQPVAFWCNPISGHNTLYWYLQNLGQGPELLIRYENEEAVDDSQLPKDRFSAERLKGVDSTLKIQPAELGDSAVYLCASSLGGSVNEQFFGPGTRLTVL.

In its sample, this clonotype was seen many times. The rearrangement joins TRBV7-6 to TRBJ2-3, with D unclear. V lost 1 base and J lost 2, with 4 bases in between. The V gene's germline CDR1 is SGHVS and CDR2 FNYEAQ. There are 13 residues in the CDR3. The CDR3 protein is CASSLDVTDTQYF. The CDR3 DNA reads TGTGCCAGCAGCTTAGACGTCACAGATACGCAGTATTTT. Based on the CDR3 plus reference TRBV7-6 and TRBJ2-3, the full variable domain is GAGVSQSPRYKVTKRGQDVALRCDPISGHVSLYWYRQALGQGPEFLTYFNYEAQQDKSGLPNDRFSAERPEGSISTLTIQRTEQRDSAMYRCASSLDVTDTQYFGPGTRLTVL.

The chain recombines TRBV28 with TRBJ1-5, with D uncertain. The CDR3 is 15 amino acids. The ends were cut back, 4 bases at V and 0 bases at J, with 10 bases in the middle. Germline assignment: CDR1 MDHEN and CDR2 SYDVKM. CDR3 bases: TGTGCCAGCAGTTGGCAGGCAGATAGCAATCAGCCCCAGCATTTT. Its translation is CASSWQADSNQPQHF.

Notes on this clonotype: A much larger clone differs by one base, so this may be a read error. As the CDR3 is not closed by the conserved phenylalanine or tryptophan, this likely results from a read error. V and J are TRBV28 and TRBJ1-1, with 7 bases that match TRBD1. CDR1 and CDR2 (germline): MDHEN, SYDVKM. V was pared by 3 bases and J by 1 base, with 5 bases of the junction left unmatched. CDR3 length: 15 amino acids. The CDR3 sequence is CASSLEQGKNTEAFS. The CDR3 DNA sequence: TGTGCCAGCAGTTTGGAACAGGGGAAGAACACTGAAGCTTTCTCT.

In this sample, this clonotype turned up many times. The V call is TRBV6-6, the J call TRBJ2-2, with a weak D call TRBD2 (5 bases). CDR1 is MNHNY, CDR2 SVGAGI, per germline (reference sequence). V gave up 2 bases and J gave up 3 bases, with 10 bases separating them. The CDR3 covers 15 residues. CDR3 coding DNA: TGTGCCAGCAGTTACAAAGCGGAAGACACCGGGGAGCTGTTTTTT. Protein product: CASSYKAEDTGELFF.

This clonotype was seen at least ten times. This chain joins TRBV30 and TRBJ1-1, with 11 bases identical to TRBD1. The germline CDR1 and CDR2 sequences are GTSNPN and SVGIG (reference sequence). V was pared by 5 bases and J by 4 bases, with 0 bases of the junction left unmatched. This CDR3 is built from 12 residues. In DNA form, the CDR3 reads TGTGCCTGGGGACAGGGGGCCACTGAAGCTTTCTTT. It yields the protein CAWGQGATEAFF.

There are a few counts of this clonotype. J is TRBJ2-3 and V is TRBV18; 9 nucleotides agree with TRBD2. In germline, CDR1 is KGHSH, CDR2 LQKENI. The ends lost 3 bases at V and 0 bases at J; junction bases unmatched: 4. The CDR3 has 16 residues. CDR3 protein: CASSPTGLASTDTQYF. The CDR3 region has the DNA TGTGCCAGCTCACCGACGGGACTAGCTAGCACAGATACGCAGTATTTT.

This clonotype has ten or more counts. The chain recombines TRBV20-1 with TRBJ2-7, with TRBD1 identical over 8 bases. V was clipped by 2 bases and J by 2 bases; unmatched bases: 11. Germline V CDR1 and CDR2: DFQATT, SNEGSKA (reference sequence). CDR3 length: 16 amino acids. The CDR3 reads CSARLFGQGPPYEQYF. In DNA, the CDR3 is TGCAGTGCTAGACTTTTCGGACAGGGCCCCCCCTACGAGCAGTACTTC.

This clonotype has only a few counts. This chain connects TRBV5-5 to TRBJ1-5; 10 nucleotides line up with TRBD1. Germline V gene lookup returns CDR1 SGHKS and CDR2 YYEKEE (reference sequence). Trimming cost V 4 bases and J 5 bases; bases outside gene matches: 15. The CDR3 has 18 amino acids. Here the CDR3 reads CASSQTPGTGVLYQPQHF. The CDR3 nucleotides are TGTGCCAGCAGCCAAACGCCCGGGACAGGGGTATTGTATCAGCCCCAGCATTTT.

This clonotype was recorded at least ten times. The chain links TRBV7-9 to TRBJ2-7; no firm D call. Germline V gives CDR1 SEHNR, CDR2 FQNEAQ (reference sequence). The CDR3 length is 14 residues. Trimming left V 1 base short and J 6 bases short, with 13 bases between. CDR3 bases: TGTGCCAGCAGCTTAGGACTCCCTCCGACCGAGCAGTACTTC. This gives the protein CASSLGLPPTEQYF.